This T cell receptor gamma chain derives from a study of gammadelta T cells in human blood. TCRdb processed the RT-PCR reads again with the CATT caller. The table lists approximately 940 gamma-chain clones, roughly 10% of them singletons, with 7% to 9.5% in the top ten. This clone was found a few times. Its target is unknown. A read error is possible here, since a much larger clone lies one base away. This sample includes further DNA sequences coding for the same CDR3. Regarding the study as a whole: Microbial exposure reportedly appeared to drive polyclonal expansion of innate gamma-delta T cells right after birth.

The CDR3 length is 14 residues. The J segment lost 0 bases and the V segment lost 1 base, leaving 3 bases of the junction unmatched. Germline CDR1 reads EGSTGY; CDR2 reads YDSYTSSV. This chain links TRGV4 with TRGJ1 or TRGJ2. The specimen sequenced was non-Vgamma9Vdelta2 gamma-delta T cells from infant blood. This clonotype was obtained from a human donor. The CDR3 sequence is CATWDGPNYYKKLF. The CDR3, as DNA: TGTGCCACCTGGGATGGCCCGAATTATTATAAGAAACTCTTT.